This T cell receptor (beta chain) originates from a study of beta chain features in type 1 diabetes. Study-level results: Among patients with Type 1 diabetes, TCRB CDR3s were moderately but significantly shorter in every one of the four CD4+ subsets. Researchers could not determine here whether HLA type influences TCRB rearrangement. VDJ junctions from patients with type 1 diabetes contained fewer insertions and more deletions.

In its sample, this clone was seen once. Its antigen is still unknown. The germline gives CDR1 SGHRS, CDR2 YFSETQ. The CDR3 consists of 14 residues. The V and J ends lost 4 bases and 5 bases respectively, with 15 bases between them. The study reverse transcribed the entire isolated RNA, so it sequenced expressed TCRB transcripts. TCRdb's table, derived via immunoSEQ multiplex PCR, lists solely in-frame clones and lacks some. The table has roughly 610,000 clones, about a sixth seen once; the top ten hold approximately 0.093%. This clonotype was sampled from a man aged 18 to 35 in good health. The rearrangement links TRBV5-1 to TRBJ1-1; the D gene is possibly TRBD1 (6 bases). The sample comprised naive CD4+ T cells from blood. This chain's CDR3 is CASSHGQGGTEAFF. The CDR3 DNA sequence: TGCGCCAGCAGCCACGGACAAGGGGGGACTGAAGCTTTCTTT.